This is a list of T cell receptor beta chains from one sample in a study of OX40 agonist ivuxolimab in advanced cancers. The data were produced by immunoSEQ multiplex PCR, yet TCRdb's version contains in-frame clones alone and is incomplete. The sample yields about 59,000 clones, 82% seen once. The starting material was CD4+ or CD8+ T cells sorted from blood, obtained in a trial of the OX40 agonist ivuxolimab. The receptors originated from an adult with an advanced solid tumor such as melanoma, head and neck, liver or kidney cancer. Both conserved end residues are part of each CDR3. The D gene is left open where the match is weak. Clone size, where shown, is once, few, many, or a class for clones that have expanded.

D gene,clone size,V gene,J gene,CDR3 protein,CDR3 DNA
-,-,TRBV11-2,TRBJ1-4,CASSFYPLHGEKLFF,TGTGCCAGCAGCTTCTACCCCCTCCATGGGGAAAAACTGTTTTTT
-,-,TRBV1,TRBJ2-2,CTSSQVRPPTATGELFF,TGCACCAGCAGCCAAGTTCGTCCACCCACCGCCACCGGGGAGCTGTTTTTT
-,-,TRBV21-1,TRBJ1-2,CARPGQGNYGYTF,TGTGCCAGACCGGGACAGGGGAACTATGGCTACACCTTC
-,-,TRBV4-2,TRBJ2-1,CASSQDIIVGGNEQFF,TGTGCCAGCAGCCAAGATATAATCGTAGGGGGCAATGAGCAGTTCTTC
TRBD2,-,TRBV7-7,TRBJ2-1,CASSLLAGGRNEQFF,TGTGCTAGCAGCCTACTAGCGGGAGGGCGGAATGAGCAGTTCTTC
TRBD2,-,TRBV7-6,TRBJ2-2,CASRSVLAGGVGELFF,TGTGCCAGCAGGTCGGTTCTAGCGGGAGGAGTCGGGGAGCTGTTTTTT
-,-,TRBV19,TRBJ1-3,CASSIVGETRVTIYF,TGTGCCAGTAGTATAGTGGGGGAAACACGAGTCACCATATATTTT
-,-,TRBV7-9,TRBJ1-2,CASSPGRGYGYTF,TGTGCCAGCAGCCCCGGGAGGGGCTATGGCTACACCTTC
-,-,TRBV5-1,TRBJ2-6,CASSLLGTGANVLTF,TGCGCCAGCAGCTTATTGGGTACTGGGGCCAACGTCCTGACTTTC
-,-,TRBV5-1,TRBJ2-1,CASSAGRINEQFF,TGCGCCAGCAGCGCCGGACGCATCAATGAGCAGTTCTTC
TRBD1,-,TRBV11-2,TRBJ2-3,CASSLVQGADTQYF,TGTGCCAGCAGCTTGGTACAGGGGGCGGATACGCAGTATTTT
-,-,TRBV30,TRBJ1-1,CAWSRAVRGAFF,TGTGCCTGGAGTCGAGCGGTGCGCGGTGCTTTCTTT
-,few,TRBV18,TRBJ1-1,CASSPPEGVSFF,TGTGCCAGCTCACCACCGGAAGGTGTGTCTTTCTTT
-,-,TRBV30,TRBJ2-7,CAWSFLRAGLYEQYF,TGTGCCTGGAGTTTCCTAAGGGCAGGGCTCTACGAGCAGTACTTC
TRBD2,-,TRBV25-1,TRBJ2-5,CASSEAGAGPETQYF,TGTGCCAGCAGTGAAGCGGGAGCGGGTCCCGAGACCCAGTACTTC
TRBD1,-,TRBV6-5,TRBJ2-3,CASSYRTGSTDTQYF,TGTGCCAGCAGTTACCGGACAGGGAGCACAGATACGCAGTATTTT
TRBD1,-,TRBV19,TRBJ1-2,CASSLDLQGDYGYTF,TGTGCCAGTAGTTTGGACTTACAGGGGGACTATGGCTACACCTTC
-,-,TRBV4-3,TRBJ1-1,CASSQDTRGNTEAFF,TGCGCCAGCAGCCAGGATACCAGGGGTAACACTGAAGCTTTCTTT
TRBD2,-,TRBV7-2,TRBJ2-1,CASSRPELAVNEQFF,TGTGCCAGCAGCCGCCCGGAACTAGCGGTCAATGAGCAGTTCTTC
-,-,TRBV4-1,TRBJ1-2,CASTRDSQANYGYTF,TGCGCCAGTACCCGCGACAGTCAGGCTAACTATGGCTACACCTTC
TRBD2,few,TRBV5-4,TRBJ2-7,CASSAGTSGPSSYEQYF,TGTGCCAGCAGCGCGGGGACTAGCGGGCCCAGCTCCTACGAGCAGTACTTC
TRBD2,few,TRBV9,TRBJ2-3,CASSTLAGGPYTSTDTQYF,TGTGCCAGCTCTACACTAGCGGGAGGGCCGTATACTAGCACAGATACGCAGTATTTT
-,-,TRBV7-2,TRBJ1-1,CASSSEGNTEAFF,TGTGCCAGCAGCTCCGAGGGGAACACTGAAGCTTTCTTT
TRBD2,-,TRBV15,TRBJ2-7,CATSRVAGGPYEQYF,TGTGCCACCAGCAGAGTTGCGGGGGGGCCCTACGAGCAGTACTTC
TRBD1,once,TRBV19,TRBJ1-4,CASSIRTGGYESNEKLFF,TGTGCCAGTAGTATCCGGACAGGGGGCTACGAATCTAATGAAAAACTGTTTTTT
TRBD1,-,TRBV18,TRBJ1-5,CASSPLQGANDQPQHF,TGTGCCAGCTCACCACTTCAGGGGGCGAACGATCAGCCCCAGCATTTT
TRBD2,-,TRBV7-9,TRBJ2-1,CASSFISGSGDTYNEQFF,TGTGCCAGCAGCTTTATTAGCGGGAGTGGGGATACCTACAATGAGCAGTTCTTC
-,-,TRBV19,TRBJ2-7,CASSERAGAYEQYF,TGTGCCAGTAGTGAGCGAGCCGGGGCTTACGAGCAGTACTTC
TRBD1,-,TRBV9,TRBJ1-1,CASSAPPRTGGVMGNTEAFF,TGTGCCAGCAGCGCACCCCCCCGGACAGGGGGGGTTATGGGGAACACTGAAGCTTTCTTT
TRBD2,few,TRBV7-2,TRBJ2-5,CASNRLAGGRETQYF,TGTGCCAGCAACCGACTAGCGGGAGGGCGAGAGACCCAGTACTTC
TRBD2,-,TRBV6-1,TRBJ2-7,CASSRLAGLYEQYF,TGTGCCAGCAGCCGACTAGCGGGACTCTACGAGCAGTACTTC
-,-,TRBV5-1,TRBJ2-4,CASSLSGLGTNIQYF,TGCGCCAGCAGCTTGTCGGGGTTAGGGACAAACATTCAGTACTTC
TRBD2,-,TRBV9,TRBJ2-1,CASSVGSGGSYNEQFF,TGTGCCAGCAGCGTAGGGTCGGGAGGGTCCTACAATGAGCAGTTCTTC
-,-,TRBV7-2,TRBJ2-3,CASSFETPDTQYF,TGTGCCAGCAGCTTTGAGACCCCGGATACGCAGTATTTT
-,-,TRBV7-8,TRBJ1-3,CASSLVRPALGNIYF,TGTGCCAGCAGCTTAGTCCGGCCCGCTCTCGGCAACATATATTTT
-,-,TRBV5-4,TRBJ2-1,CASSFSSGEKQFF,TGTGCCAGCAGCTTTAGTTCGGGGGAGAAGCAGTTCTTC
TRBD1,-,TRBV6-5,TRBJ2-7,CASSSDRAPYEQYF,TGTGCCAGCAGTTCGGACAGGGCCCCCTACGAGCAGTACTTC
-,-,TRBV6-5,TRBJ1-1,CASRPDWAGTEAFF,TGTGCCAGCAGGCCAGATTGGGCCGGAACTGAAGCTTTCTTT
-,-,TRBV6-5,TRBJ1-1,CASSYSIETEAFF,TGTGCCAGCAGTTACTCGATCGAGACTGAAGCTTTCTTT
-,-,TRBV7-6,TRBJ2-3,CASSVIRGDTQYF,TGTGCCAGCAGCGTGATACGGGGGGATACGCAGTATTTT
-,-,TRBV11-3,TRBJ2-7,CASSLGTTAIEQYF,TGTGCCAGCAGCTTAGGGACAACCGCTATCGAGCAGTACTTC
-,few,TRBV19,TRBJ1-5,CASRRAGETNQPQHF,TGTGCCAGTAGAAGAGCAGGGGAAACCAATCAGCCCCAGCATTTT